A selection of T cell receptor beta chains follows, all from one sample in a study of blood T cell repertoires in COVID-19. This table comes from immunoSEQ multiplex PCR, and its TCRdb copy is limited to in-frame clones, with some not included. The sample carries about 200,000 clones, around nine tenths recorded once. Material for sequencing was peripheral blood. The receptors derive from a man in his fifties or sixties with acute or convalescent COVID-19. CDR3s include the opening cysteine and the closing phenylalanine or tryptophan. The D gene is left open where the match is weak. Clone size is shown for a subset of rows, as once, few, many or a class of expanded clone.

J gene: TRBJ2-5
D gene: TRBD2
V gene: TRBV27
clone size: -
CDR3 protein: CASRPISGGAGETQYF
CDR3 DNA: TGTGCCAGCAGACCAATTAGCGGGGGGGCCGGTGAGACCCAGTACTTC

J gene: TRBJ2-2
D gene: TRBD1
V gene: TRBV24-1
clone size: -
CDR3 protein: CATSSGQRGELFF
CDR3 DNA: TGTGCCACCAGTTCGGGACAGAGGGGGGAGCTGTTTTTT

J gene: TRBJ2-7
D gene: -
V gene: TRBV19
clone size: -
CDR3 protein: CASSDSLSSYEQYF
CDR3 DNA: TGTGCCAGTAGTGACAGCCTGAGCTCCTACGAGCAGTACTTC

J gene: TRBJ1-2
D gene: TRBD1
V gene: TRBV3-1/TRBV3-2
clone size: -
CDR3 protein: CASSRQTGANYGYTF
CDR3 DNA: TGTGCCAGCAGCCGACAAACAGGGGCTAACTATGGCTACACCTTC

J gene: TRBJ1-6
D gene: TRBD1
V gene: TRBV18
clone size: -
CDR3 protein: CASSPLPGQGNNSPLHF
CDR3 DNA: TGTGCCAGCTCACCGTTACCGGGACAGGGTAATAATTCACCCCTCCACTTT

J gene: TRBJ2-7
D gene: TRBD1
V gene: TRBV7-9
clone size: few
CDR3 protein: CASSSGQGVEQYF
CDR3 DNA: TGTGCCAGCAGCTCCGGACAGGGGGTCGAGCAGTACTTC

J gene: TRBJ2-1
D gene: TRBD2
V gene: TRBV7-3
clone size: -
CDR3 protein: CASSLTLAGVPFF
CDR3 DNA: TGTGCCAGCAGCTTAACCCTAGCGGGGGTACCGTTCTTC

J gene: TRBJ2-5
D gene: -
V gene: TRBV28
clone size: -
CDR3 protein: CASSPPRRGQRETQYF
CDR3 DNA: TGTGCCAGCAGTCCCCCTCGGCGGGGACAGCGAGAGACCCAGTACTTC

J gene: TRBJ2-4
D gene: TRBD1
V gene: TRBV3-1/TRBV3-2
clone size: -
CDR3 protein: CASSRTTGMIKNIQYF
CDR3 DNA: TGTGCCAGCAGCCGGACGACAGGGATGATCAAAAACATTCAGTACTTC

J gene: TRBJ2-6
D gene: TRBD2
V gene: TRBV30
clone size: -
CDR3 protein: CAWSDGERGGSGANVLTF
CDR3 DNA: TGTGCCTGGAGCGATGGTGAGCGGGGGGGCAGTGGGGCCAACGTCCTGACTTTC

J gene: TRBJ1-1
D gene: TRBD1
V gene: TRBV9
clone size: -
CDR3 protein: CASGQGLATEAFF
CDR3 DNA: TGTGCCAGCGGACAGGGGTTGGCCACTGAAGCTTTCTTT

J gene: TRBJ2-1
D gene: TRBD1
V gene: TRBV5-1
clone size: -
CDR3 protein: CARSRGQGGNNEQFF
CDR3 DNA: TGCGCCCGCAGCAGGGGACAGGGGGGGAACAATGAGCAGTTCTTC

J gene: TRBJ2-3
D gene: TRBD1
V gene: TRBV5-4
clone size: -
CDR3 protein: CASSMDRDRRADTQYF
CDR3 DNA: TGTGCCAGCAGCATGGACAGGGACAGGAGGGCAGATACGCAGTATTTT

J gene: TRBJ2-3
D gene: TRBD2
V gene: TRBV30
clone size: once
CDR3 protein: CAWSDQISGGSTDTQYF
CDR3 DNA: TGTGCCTGGAGTGACCAAATTAGCGGGGGGAGCACAGATACGCAGTATTTT

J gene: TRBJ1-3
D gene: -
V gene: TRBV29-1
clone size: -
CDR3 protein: CSAQTVTQSSGNTIYF
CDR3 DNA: TGCAGCGCTCAGACAGTTACTCAGAGCTCTGGAAACACCATATATTTT

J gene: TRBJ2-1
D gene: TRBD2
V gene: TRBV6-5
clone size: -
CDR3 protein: CASTWGGRGNEQFF
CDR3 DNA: TGTGCCAGCACTTGGGGGGGAAGAGGGAATGAGCAGTTCTTC

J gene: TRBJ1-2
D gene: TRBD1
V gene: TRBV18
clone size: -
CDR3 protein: CASSQQDRDYGYTF
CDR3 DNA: TGTGCCAGCTCACAGCAGGACAGGGACTATGGCTACACCTTC

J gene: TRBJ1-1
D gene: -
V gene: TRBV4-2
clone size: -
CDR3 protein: CASSQEIDRTEAFF
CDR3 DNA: TGTGCCAGCAGCCAAGAAATCGATCGGACTGAAGCTTTCTTT

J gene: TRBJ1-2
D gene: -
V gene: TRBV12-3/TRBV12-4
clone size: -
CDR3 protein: CASSLARGYGYTF
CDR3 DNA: TGTGCCAGCAGTTTGGCCAGGGGCTATGGCTACACCTTC

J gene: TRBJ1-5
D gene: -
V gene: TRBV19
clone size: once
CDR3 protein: CASSNWGLTVSNQPQHF
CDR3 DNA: TGTGCCAGTAGTAATTGGGGACTGACAGTTAGCAATCAGCCCCAGCATTTT

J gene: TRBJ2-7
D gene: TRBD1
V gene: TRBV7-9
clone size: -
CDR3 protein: CASSLVGQGYEQYF
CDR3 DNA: TGTGCCAGCAGCTTAGTGGGACAGGGATACGAGCAGTACTTC

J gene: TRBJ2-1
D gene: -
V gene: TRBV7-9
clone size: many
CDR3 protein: CASSLGSIGLISGYNEQFF
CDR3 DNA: TGTGCCAGCAGCTTAGGGAGTATAGGACTAATATCGGGCTACAATGAGCAGTTCTTC

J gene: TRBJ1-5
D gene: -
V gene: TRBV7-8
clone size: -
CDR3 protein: CASSLGQEGNQPQHF
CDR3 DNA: TGTGCCAGCAGCTTAGGGCAGGAGGGCAATCAGCCCCAGCATTTT

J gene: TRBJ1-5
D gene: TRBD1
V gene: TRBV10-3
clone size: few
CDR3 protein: CATEDRDANQPQHF
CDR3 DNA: TGTGCCACCGAGGACAGGGACGCGAATCAGCCCCAGCATTTT